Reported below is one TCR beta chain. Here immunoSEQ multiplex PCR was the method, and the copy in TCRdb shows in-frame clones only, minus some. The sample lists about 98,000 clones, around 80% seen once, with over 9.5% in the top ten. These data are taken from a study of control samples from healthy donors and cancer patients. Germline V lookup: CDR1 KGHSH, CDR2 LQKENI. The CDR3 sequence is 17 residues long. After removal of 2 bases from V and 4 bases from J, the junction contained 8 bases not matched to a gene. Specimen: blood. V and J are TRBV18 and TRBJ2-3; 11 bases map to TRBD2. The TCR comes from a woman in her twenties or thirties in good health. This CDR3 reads CASSPEVDSGGADTQYF. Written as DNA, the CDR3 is TGTGCCAGCTCACCAGAGGTCGATAGCGGGGGGGCAGATACGCAGTATTTT.